This T cell receptor (beta chain) was retrieved from a study of vaccination and CD4 T cells after COVID-19. Study as a whole: The convalescent group had six males, four females, seven Caucasians, two Asians, one multiracial.

The study sequenced cultured CD4+ T cell DNA using the Oncomine TCR Beta short-read assay. From the PCR reads, TCRdb called clonotypes with MiXCR, one entry per CDR3 protein. The data show about 14,000 distinct CDR3 sequences, approximately 57% seen once. In the case of this clonotype: Antigen unknown.

Trimming removed 2 bases from V and 2 bases from J, with 11 bases in between. CDR3 length equals 15 residues. Regarding treatment: roughly 10-day PBMC culture with coronavirus spike peptide pools or control peptides (ViraFEST assay). This receptor was taken from a human donor who had recovered from COVID-19. This rearrangement joins TRBV12-3 or TRBV12-4 to TRBJ2-3; tentative D call: TRBD2 (6 bases). Material: CD4+ T cells from blood, cultured in vitro. This chain's CDR3 is CASSLTGANTDTQYF. In DNA, the CDR3 is TGTGCCAGCAGTTTAACGGGAGCGAACACAGATACGCAGTATTTT.